This T cell receptor (beta chain) was obtained from a study of shared clonotypes between healthy human individuals. Study information: Per-donor plates numbered three CD4 naive, three CD4 memory, two CD8 naive and one CD8 memory.

TCRdb's copy holds only in-frame clones and misses some; the assay was immunoSEQ multiplex PCR. The repertoire consists of 2 million to 2.5 million clones, with almost 96% occurring once and the leading ten covering 0.1% to 0.15%. The germline CDR1 and CDR2 sequences are MNHNY and SVGAGI (reference sequence). Trimming cost V 7 bases and J 1 base; bases outside gene matches: 4. This CDR3 is 15 amino acids long. The sample taken for sequencing was naive CD4+ T cells sorted from blood. Described subset: CD45RA+ positively selected. This chain joins TRBV6-6 and TRBJ2-1, with 10 bases identical to TRBD2. The receptor was derived from a young man in good health. In DNA form, the CDR3 reads TGTGCCAGCAATAGAGCGGGGGGGTCCTACAATGAGCAGTTCTTC. Its translation: CASNRAGGSYNEQFF.